This T cell receptor beta chain was sequenced for a study of CD8 T cells in ankylosing spondylitis. TCRdb itself ran the 5' RACE reads through MiXCR, one entry per CDR3 protein. The table lists 150,000 to 200,000 distinct CDR3 sequences, roughly 13% of them singletons. Concerning this clonotype: Its specificity is unknown.

Study results and limitations: In ankylosing spondylitis patients, matched synovial fluid reportedly showed significant enrichment of disease-linked clones.

The CDR3 extends over 14 amino acids. V lost 6 bases and J lost 0, with 9 bases in between. Germline assignment: CDR1 SGHAT and CDR2 FQNNGV. The sequence was obtained from a male donor with ankylosing spondylitis or in good health (not recorded which). This chain connects TRBV11-2 to TRBJ2-1, with D unresolved. Sequencing used blood, either unsorted or a sorted T cell fraction (not recorded which). The CDR3 bases are TGTGCCAGCAGGTTGGTCAGCTCCTACAATGAGCAGTTCTTC. This gives the protein CASRLVSSYNEQFF.